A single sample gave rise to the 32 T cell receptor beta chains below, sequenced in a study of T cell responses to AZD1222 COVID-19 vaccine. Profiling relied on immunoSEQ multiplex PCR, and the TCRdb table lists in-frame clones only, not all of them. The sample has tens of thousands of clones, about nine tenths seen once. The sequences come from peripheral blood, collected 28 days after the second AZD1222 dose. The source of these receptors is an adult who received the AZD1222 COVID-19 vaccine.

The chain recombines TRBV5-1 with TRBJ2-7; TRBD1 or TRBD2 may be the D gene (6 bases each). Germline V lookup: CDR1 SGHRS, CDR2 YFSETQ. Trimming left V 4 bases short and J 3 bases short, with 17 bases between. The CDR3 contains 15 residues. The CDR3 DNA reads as TGCGCCAGCAGCCTTTTGGGGGGCGCTGGCTACGAGCAGTACTTC. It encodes CASSLLGGAGYEQYF.

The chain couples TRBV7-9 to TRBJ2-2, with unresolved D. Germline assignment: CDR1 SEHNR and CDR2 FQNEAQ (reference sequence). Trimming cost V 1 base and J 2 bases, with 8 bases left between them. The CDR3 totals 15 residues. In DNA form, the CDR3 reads TGTGCCAGCAGCTTAGTCGAGACAAACACCGGGGAGCTGTTTTTT. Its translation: CASSLVETNTGELFF.

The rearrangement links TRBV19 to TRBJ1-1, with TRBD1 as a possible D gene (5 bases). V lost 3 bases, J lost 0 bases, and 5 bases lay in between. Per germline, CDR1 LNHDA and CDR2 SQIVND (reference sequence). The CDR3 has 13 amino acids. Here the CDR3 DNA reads TGTGCCAGTAGTATGACAGTGAACACTGAAGCTTTCTTT. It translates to CASSMTVNTEAFF.

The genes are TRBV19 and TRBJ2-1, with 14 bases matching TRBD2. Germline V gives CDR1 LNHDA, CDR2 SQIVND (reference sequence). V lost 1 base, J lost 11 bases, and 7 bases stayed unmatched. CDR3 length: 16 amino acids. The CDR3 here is CASSIGGTSGRGKQFF. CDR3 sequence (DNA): TGTGCCAGTAGTATAGGAGGGACTAGCGGGAGAGGGAAGCAGTTCTTC.

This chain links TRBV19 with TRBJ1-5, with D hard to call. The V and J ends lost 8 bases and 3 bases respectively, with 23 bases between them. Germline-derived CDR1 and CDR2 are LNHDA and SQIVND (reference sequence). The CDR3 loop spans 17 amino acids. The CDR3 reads CASSSTRAGSTNQPQHF. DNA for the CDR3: TGTGCCAGTTCCTCGACAAGGGCAGGCAGTACCAATCAGCCCCAGCATTTT.

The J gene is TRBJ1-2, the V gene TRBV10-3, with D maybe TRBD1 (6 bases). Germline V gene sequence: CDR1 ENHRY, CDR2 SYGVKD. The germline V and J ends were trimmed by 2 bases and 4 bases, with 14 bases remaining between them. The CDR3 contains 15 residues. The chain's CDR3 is CAISEPQGKGYGYTF. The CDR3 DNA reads TGTGCCATCAGTGAGCCCCAGGGGAAAGGCTATGGCTACACCTTC.

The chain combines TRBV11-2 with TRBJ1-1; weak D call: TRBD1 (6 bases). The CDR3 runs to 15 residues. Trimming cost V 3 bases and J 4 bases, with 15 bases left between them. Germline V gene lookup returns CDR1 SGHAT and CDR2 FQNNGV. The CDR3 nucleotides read TGTGCCAGCAGCTTTATTACAGGGCCGGGCACTGAAGCTTTCTTT. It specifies CASSFITGPGTEAFF.

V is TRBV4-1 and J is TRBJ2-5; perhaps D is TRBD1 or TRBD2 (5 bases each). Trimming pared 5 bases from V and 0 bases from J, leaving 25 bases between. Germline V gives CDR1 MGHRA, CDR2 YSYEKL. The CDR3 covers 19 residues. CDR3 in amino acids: CASSASFTGTGMYQETQYF. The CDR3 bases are TGCGCCAGCAGCGCATCCTTTACCGGGACGGGGATGTACCAAGAGACCCAGTACTTC.

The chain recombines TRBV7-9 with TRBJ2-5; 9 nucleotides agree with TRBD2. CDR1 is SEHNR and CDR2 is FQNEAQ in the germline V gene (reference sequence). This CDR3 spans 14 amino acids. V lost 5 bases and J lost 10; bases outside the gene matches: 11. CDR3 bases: TGTGCCAGCAGCCATGGACTAGCGCCAGGGGGCCAGTACTTC. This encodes CASSHGLAPGGQYF.

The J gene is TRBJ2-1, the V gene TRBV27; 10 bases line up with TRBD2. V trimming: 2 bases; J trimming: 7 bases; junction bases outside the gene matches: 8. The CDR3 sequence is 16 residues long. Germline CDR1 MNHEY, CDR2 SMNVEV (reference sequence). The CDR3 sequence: CASSLRLLAGLNEQFF. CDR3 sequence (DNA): TGTGCCAGCAGTTTACGGTTACTAGCGGGACTAAATGAGCAGTTCTTC.

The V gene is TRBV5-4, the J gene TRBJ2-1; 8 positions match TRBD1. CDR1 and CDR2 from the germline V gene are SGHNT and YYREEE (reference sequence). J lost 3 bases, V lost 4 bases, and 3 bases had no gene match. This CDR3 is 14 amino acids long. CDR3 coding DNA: TGTGCCAGCAGCGGGGACAGGATCTACAATGAGCAGTTCTTC. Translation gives CASSGDRIYNEQFF.

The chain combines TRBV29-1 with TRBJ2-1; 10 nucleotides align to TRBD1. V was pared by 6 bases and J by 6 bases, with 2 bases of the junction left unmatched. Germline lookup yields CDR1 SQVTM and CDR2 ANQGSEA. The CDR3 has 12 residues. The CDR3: CSVGQGFNEQFF. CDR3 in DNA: TGCAGCGTGGGACAGGGGTTCAATGAGCAGTTCTTC.

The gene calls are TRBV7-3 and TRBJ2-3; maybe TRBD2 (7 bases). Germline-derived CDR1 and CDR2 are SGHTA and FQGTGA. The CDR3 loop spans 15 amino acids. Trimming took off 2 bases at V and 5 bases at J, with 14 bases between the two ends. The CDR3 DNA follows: TGTGCCAGCAGCTTAGCGGGGGCGGCGGGAGATACGCAGTATTTT. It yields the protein CASSLAGAAGDTQYF.

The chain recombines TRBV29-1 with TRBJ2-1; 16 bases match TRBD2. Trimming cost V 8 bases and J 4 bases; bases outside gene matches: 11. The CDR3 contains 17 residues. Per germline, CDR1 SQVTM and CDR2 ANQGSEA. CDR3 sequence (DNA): TGCAGCTCCCCCGGGACTAGCGGGAGGGCCGGGTACAATGAGCAGTTCTTC. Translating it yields CSSPGTSGRAGYNEQFF.

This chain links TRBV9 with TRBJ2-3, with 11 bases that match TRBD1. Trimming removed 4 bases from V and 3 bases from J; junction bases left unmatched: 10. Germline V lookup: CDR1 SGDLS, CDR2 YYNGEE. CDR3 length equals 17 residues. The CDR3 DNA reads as TGTGCCAGCAGCTACGCCTTGGACAGGGGGCCAACAGATACGCAGTATTTT. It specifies CASSYALDRGPTDTQYF.

The CDR3 nucleotides read TGTGCCAGCAGCTTAGCGGGAGAAGGCACCGGGGAGCTGTTTTTT. It translates to CASSLAGEGTGELFF. The rearrangement uses TRBV11-2 and TRBJ2-2; tentatively, D is TRBD2 (6 bases). The CDR3 sequence is 15 residues long. Looked up from germline, CDR1 is SGHAT and CDR2 is FQNNGV. Trimming took off 1 base at V and 4 bases at J, with 10 bases between the two ends.

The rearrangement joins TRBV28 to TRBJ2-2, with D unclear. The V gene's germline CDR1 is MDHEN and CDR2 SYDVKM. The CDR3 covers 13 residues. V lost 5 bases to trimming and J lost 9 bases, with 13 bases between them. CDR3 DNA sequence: TGTGCCAGCAGTAACCTGGTAGTTCGGGAGCTGTTTTTT. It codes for CASSNLVVRELFF.

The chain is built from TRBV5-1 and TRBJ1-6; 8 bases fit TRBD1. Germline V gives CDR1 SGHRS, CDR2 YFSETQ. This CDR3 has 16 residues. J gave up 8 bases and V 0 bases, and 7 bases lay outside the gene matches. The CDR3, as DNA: TGCGCCAGCAGCTTGGCTTACGGACAGGGTTATTCACCCCTCCACTTT. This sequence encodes CASSLAYGQGYSPLHF.

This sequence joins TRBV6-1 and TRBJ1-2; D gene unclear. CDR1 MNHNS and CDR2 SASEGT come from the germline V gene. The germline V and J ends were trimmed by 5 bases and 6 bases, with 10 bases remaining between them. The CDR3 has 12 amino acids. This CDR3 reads CASSPNSDGYTF. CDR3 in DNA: TGTGCCAGCAGTCCCAACAGCGATGGCTACACCTTC.

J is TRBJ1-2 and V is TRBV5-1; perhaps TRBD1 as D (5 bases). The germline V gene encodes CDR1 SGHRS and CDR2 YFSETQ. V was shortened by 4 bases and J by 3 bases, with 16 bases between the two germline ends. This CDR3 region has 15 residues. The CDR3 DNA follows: TGCGCCAGCAGCCGGGGCCAAGGGGACTACTATGGCTACACCTTC. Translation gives CASSRGQGDYYGYTF. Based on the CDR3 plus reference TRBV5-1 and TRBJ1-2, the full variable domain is KAGVTQTPRYLIKTRGQQVTLSCSPISGHRSVSWYQQTPGQGLQFLFEYFSETQRNKGNFPGRFSGRQFSNSRSEMNVSTLELGDSALYLCASSRGQGDYYGYTFGSGTRLTVV.

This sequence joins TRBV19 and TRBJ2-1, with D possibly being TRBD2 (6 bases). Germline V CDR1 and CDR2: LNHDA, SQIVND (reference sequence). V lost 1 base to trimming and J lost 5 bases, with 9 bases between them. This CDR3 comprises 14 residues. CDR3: CASSIAGAHNEQFF. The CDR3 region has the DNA TGTGCCAGTAGTATAGCGGGAGCCCACAATGAGCAGTTCTTC.

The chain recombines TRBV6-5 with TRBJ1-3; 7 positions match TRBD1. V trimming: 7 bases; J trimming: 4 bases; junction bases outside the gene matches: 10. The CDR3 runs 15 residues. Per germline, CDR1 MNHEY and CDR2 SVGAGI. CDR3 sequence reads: CASIQGLTGGNTIYF. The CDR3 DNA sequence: TGTGCCAGCATCCAAGGGTTGACAGGGGGAAACACCATATATTTT.

The CDR3 DNA reads as TGCGCCAGCAGTGAGGAGGAACGGGGGGCCCAGTACTTC. This translates into CASSEEERGAQYF. The chain recombines TRBV10-2 with TRBJ2-5; TRBD2 matches 7 bases. The germline CDR1 and CDR2 sequences are WSHSY and SAAADI. This CDR3 contains 13 residues. The J segment lost 9 bases and the V segment lost 2 bases, leaving 6 bases of the junction unmatched.

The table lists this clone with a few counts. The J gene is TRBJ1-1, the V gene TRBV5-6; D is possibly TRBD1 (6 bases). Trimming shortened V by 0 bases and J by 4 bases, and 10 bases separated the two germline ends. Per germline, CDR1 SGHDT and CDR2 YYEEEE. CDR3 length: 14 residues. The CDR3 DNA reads TGTGCCAGCAGCTTGGCAGGGGAAGGCACTGAAGCTTTCTTT. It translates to CASSLAGEGTEAFF.

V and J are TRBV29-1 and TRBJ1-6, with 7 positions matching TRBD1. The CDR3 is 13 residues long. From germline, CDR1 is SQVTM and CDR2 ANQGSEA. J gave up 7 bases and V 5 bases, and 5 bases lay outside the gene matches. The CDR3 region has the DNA TGCAGCGTTATGACAGGGAACAATTCACCCCTCCACTTT. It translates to CSVMTGNNSPLHF.

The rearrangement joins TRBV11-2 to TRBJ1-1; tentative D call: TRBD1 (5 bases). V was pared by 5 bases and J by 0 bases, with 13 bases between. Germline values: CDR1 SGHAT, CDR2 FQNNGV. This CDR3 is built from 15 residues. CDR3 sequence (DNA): TGTGCCAGCAGCCATCGGGACCTGATGAACACTGAAGCTTTCTTT. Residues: CASSHRDLMNTEAFF.

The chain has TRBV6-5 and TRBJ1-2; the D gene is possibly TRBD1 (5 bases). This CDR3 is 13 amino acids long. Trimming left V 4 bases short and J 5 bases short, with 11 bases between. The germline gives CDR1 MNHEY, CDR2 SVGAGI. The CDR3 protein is CASSFGTEYGYTF. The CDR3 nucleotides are TGTGCCAGCAGTTTCGGGACTGAATATGGCTACACCTTC.

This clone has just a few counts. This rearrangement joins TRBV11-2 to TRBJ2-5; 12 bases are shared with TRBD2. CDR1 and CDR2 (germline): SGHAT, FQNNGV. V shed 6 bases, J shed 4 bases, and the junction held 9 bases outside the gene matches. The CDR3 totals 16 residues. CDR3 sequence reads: CASRREASGRGETQYF. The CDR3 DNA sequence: TGTGCCAGCAGACGGGAAGCTAGCGGGAGGGGAGAGACCCAGTACTTC.

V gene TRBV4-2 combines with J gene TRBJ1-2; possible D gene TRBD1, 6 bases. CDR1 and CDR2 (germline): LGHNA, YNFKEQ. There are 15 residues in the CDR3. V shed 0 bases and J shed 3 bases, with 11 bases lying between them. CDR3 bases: TGTGCCAGCAGCCAAGATATGGCAGGGGACTATGGCTACACCTTC. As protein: CASSQDMAGDYGYTF.

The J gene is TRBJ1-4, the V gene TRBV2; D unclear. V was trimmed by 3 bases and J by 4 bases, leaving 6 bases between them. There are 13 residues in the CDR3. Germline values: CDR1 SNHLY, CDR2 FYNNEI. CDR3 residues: CASSDVGNEKLFF. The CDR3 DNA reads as TGTGCCAGCAGTGACGTGGGTAATGAAAAACTGTTTTTT.

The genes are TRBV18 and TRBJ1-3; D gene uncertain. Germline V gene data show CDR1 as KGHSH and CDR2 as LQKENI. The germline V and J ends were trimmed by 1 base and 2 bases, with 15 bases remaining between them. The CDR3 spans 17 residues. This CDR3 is CASSPLSASQPGNTIYF. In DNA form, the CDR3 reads TGTGCCAGCTCACCACTGTCAGCTTCACAACCTGGAAACACCATATATTTT. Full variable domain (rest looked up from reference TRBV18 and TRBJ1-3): NAGVMQNPRHLVRRRGQEARLRCSPMKGHSHVYWYRQLPEEGLKFMVYLQKENIIDESGMPKERFSAEFPKEGPSILRIQQVVRGDSAAYFCASSPLSASQPGNTIYFGEGSWLTVV.

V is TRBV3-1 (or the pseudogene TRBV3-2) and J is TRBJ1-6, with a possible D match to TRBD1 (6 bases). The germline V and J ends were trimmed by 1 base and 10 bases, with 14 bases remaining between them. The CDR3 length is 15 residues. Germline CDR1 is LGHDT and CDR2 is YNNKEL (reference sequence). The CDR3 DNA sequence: TGTGCCAGCAGCCAAGGGGGGACAACAGGATCACCCCTCCACTTT. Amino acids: CASSQGGTTGSPLHF.